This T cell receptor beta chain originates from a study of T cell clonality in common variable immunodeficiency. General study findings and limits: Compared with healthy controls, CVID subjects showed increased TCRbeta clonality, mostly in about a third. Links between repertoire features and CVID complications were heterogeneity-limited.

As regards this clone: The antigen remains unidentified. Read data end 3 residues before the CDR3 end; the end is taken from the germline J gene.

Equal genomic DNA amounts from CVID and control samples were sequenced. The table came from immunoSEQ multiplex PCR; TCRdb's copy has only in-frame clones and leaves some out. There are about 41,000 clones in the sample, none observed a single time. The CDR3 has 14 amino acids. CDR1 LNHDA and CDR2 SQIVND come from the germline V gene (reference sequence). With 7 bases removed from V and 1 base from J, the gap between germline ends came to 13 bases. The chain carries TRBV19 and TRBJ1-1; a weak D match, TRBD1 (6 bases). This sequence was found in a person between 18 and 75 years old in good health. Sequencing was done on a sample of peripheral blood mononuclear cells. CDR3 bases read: TGTGCCAGTACAGGGGCAGCCGCGAACACTGAA. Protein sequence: CASTGAAANTE. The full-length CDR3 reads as CASTGAAANTEAFF.